Listed here are 31 T cell receptor beta chains from one sample, sequenced in a study of glioma-infiltrating T cells after dendritic cell vaccination (dated by TCRdb to 2016 to 2017). The time point label on this specimen signifies: after dendritic cell vaccination, including at tumor progression/relapse. Library preparation was by the immunoSEQ multiplex PCR assay. Not all clones reach the TCRdb copy of this immuneACCESS table, which keeps in-frame sequences only. Checked studies attribute under half of the gap to unresolved V genes and leave the rest unexplained. This sample lists some 60,000 clones; about 80% were detected once. 15% to 18% of the sample lies in the top ten. Sequenced material: blood, taken after dendritic cell vaccination. The receptors originated from a human donor with glioblastoma.

The V and J genes are TRBV2 and TRBJ2-1; TRBD1 is a possible D gene (5 bases). With 6 bases removed from V and 1 base from J, the gap between germline ends came to 13 bases. CDR3 length: 15 amino acids. The V gene's germline CDR1 is SNHLY and CDR2 FYNNEI. DNA of the CDR3: TGTGCCAGCAGGGACAACAGGAGATCCTACAATGAGCAGTTCTTC. Protein product: CASRDNRRSYNEQFF.

The rearrangement uses TRBV5-4 and TRBJ1-1; D gene ambiguous. The germline CDR1 and CDR2 sequences are SGHNT and YYREEE (reference sequence). The CDR3 is made up of 13 amino acids. V was trimmed by 0 bases and J by 6 bases, leaving 9 bases between them. For the CDR3, the DNA is TGTGCCAGCAGCTTGGTGGCAACCCCTGAAGCTTTCTTT. This sequence encodes CASSLVATPEAFF.

This chain connects TRBV27 to TRBJ1-1; 7 bases line up with TRBD1. The CDR3 loop spans 15 amino acids. V was pared by 0 bases and J by 3 bases, with 4 bases of the junction left unmatched. Germline loops: CDR1 MNHEY, CDR2 SMNVEV (reference sequence). The CDR3 nucleotides read TGTGCCAGCAGTTTATCTAAGGGGGCCGACACTGAAGCTTTCTTT. Its protein product is CASSLSKGADTEAFF.

This rearrangement joins TRBV30 to TRBJ2-6; TRBD1 matches at 9 bases. CDR3 length equals 16 residues. Germline CDR1 reads GTSNPN; CDR2 reads SVGIG (reference sequence). With V trimmed by 5 bases and J by 2 bases, 7 bases remained unmatched. CDR3: CAWQRTGDAGANVLTF. Written as DNA, the CDR3 is TGTGCCTGGCAGAGGACAGGGGACGCTGGGGCCAACGTCCTGACTTTC. The variable domain in full, completed from reference TRBV30 and TRBJ2-6, reads SQTIHQWPATLVQPVGSPLSLECTVEGTSNPNLYWYRQAAGRGLQLLFYSVGIGQISSEVPQNLSASRPQDRQFILSSKKLLLSDSGFYLCAWQRTGDAGANVLTFGAGSRLTVL.

The rearrangement links TRBV7-9 to TRBJ1-1; 9 bases fit TRBD1. The V gene end was trimmed by 4 bases and the J gene end by 1 base; junction bases not matched to a gene: 1. This CDR3 is 14 amino acids long. Germline loops: CDR1 SEHNR, CDR2 FQNEAQ (reference sequence). CDR3 sequence: CASSSGQGNTEAFF. In DNA, the CDR3 is TGTGCCAGCAGCTCGGGACAGGGGAACACTGAAGCTTTCTTT.

The chain links TRBV5-6 to TRBJ2-5; maybe TRBD1 (8 bases). V lost 7 bases, J lost 3 bases, and 16 bases lay in between. The germline V gene has CDR1 SGHDT and CDR2 YYEEEE. The CDR3 has 14 amino acids. The CDR3 region has the DNA TGTGCCAGCTGGCGGGGGACAGGAGAAGAGACCCAGTACTTC. It yields the protein CASWRGTGEETQYF.

CDR3 bases: TGCGCCAGCAGCTTATTAGGAGCGGGGGGATGGGAGACCCAGTACTTC. Residues: CASSLLGAGGWETQYF. The chain links TRBV5-1 to TRBJ2-5; the match to TRBD2 covers 9 bases. The CDR3 has 16 amino acids. Germline CDR1 is SGHRS and CDR2 is YFSETQ. V dropped 2 bases and J dropped 5; count of bases not matched to a gene: 10. Combining the CDR3 with reference TRBV5-1 and TRBJ2-5 gives the whole variable domain KAGVTQTPRYLIKTRGQQVTLSCSPISGHRSVSWYQQTPGQGLQFLFEYFSETQRNKGNFPGRFSGRQFSNSRSEMNVSTLELGDSALYLCASSLLGAGGWETQYFGPGTRLLVL.

This rearrangement joins TRBV5-6 to TRBJ2-7, with 7 bases lining up with TRBD1. Losses at the gene ends were 4 bases for V and 0 bases for J; bases not matched to a gene: 4. CDR1 is SGHDT and CDR2 is YYEEEE in the germline V gene. CDR3 length: 14 amino acids. CDR3: CASSRDSSSYEQYF. In DNA, the CDR3 is TGTGCCAGCAGCAGGGACAGCTCCTCCTACGAGCAGTACTTC.

The chain recombines TRBV2 with TRBJ2-7; 13 nucleotides line up with TRBD2. Germline lookup yields CDR1 SNHLY and CDR2 FYNNEI. The CDR3 contains 16 residues. Unmatched junction bases numbered 7, after V lost 4 bases and J lost 4 bases. The CDR3 region is CASSAPGLAGQYEQYF. Written as DNA, the CDR3 is TGTGCCAGCAGTGCGCCGGGACTAGCGGGGCAGTACGAGCAGTACTTC.

This clone was picked up a small number of times. This chain links TRBV28 with TRBJ1-2; D is uncertain. The length of the CDR3 is 14 residues. Germline V lookup: CDR1 MDHEN, CDR2 SYDVKM. V was shortened by 7 bases and J by 4 bases, with 16 bases between the two germline ends. The CDR3: CASTSSGEIYGYTF. In DNA form, the CDR3 reads TGTGCCAGCACGTCCTCCGGGGAAATCTATGGCTACACCTTC.

In its sample, this clone was seen once. Because it lacks the conserved phenylalanine or tryptophan at the end, this CDR3 is likely a read error. The CDR3 bases are TGTGCCTGTACAGGCCCTCCTAACTATGGCTACACCCTC. Translated, it gives CACTGPPNYGYTL. This rearrangement joins TRBV6-5 to TRBJ1-2; TRBD1 is a possible D gene (5 bases). CDR1 is MNHEY, CDR2 SVGAGI, per germline. Trimming pared 11 bases from V and 0 bases from J, leaving 13 bases between. This CDR3 has 13 amino acids.

CDR3 in amino acids: CASSLGGGRRNTEAFF. CDR3 DNA sequence: TGTGCCAGCAGCTTAGGAGGGGGACGGAGAAACACTGAAGCTTTCTTT. The V gene is TRBV7-9, the J gene TRBJ1-1, with D perhaps matching TRBD1 (6 bases). The V gene's germline CDR1 is SEHNR and CDR2 FQNEAQ (reference sequence). The CDR3 loop spans 16 amino acids. V lost 1 base and J lost 2, with 14 bases in between.

Here the CDR3 reads CASNPGGPEVEQPQHF. The CDR3 DNA reads TGTGCCAGTAACCCTGGAGGGCCAGAGGTGGAGCAGCCCCAGCATTTT. The rearrangement links TRBV19 to TRBJ1-5; D uncertain. This CDR3 has 16 amino acids. Between the trimmed V and J ends, which lost 7 bases and 7 bases, there was a span of 23 bases. Looked up from germline, CDR1 is LNHDA and CDR2 is SQIVND (reference sequence).

Only a few counts were recorded for this clone. V usage is TRBV2 and J usage is TRBJ1-1, with 10 positions matching TRBD1. Per the germline V gene, CDR1 is SNHLY and CDR2 is FYNNEI. There are 14 residues in the CDR3. The V segment lost 6 bases and the J segment 5 bases; nucleotides outside the gene matches: 6. CDR3 sequence: CASRDRGLLTEAFF. The CDR3 bases are TGTGCCAGCAGAGACAGGGGGCTACTGACTGAAGCTTTCTTT.

V gene TRBV5-1 combines with J gene TRBJ1-3; 8 bases line up with TRBD1. Germline-derived CDR1 and CDR2 are SGHRS and YFSETQ. V dropped 1 base and J dropped 4; count of bases not matched to a gene: 7. This CDR3 is 16 amino acids long. Here the CDR3 reads CASSLTGGATGNTIYF. The CDR3 nucleotides are TGCGCCAGCAGCTTGACAGGGGGAGCCACCGGAAACACCATATATTTT.

The CDR3 region is CASSFGLAGLNEQFF. In DNA form, the CDR3 reads TGTGCCAGCAGCTTCGGACTAGCGGGTCTCAATGAGCAGTTCTTC. This sequence joins TRBV5-5 and TRBJ2-1, with 11 bases lining up with TRBD2. The CDR3 has 15 amino acids. CDR1 and CDR2 from the germline V gene are SGHKS and YYEKEE (reference sequence). J lost 6 bases, V lost 2 bases, and 4 bases had no gene match.

The chain has TRBV5-6 and TRBJ2-7; TRBD2 matches at 8 bases. Germline CDR1 SGHDT, CDR2 YYEEEE. The CDR3 is 15 residues long. V lost 0 bases and J lost 3; bases outside the gene matches: 5. The CDR3 sequence is CASSLASGFSYEQYF. Here the CDR3 DNA reads TGTGCCAGCAGCTTGGCTAGCGGGTTTAGCTACGAGCAGTACTTC.

The J gene is TRBJ1-1, the V gene TRBV15; D remains unclear. V shed 0 bases and J shed 0 bases, with 8 bases lying between them. In germline, CDR1 is LNHNV, CDR2 YYDKDF (reference sequence). The CDR3 runs 15 residues. In DNA form, the CDR3 reads TGTGCCACCAGCAGAGATTTAACAGTGAACACTGAAGCTTTCTTT. It is translated as CATSRDLTVNTEAFF.

This clone is a singleton in its sample. The gene calls are TRBV7-2 and TRBJ2-5; 7 nucleotides line up with TRBD2. The junction had 8 bases not matched to a gene; V was cut back by 7 bases and J by 3 bases. The CDR3 consists of 14 residues. The germline V gene has CDR1 SGHTA and CDR2 FQGNSA. CDR3 sequence reads: CASNQRELKETQYF. The CDR3 DNA follows: TGTGCCAGCAACCAGCGGGAATTGAAAGAGACCCAGTACTTC.

The gene calls are TRBV7-2 and TRBJ1-1, with TRBD1 as a possible D gene (6 bases). Germline CDR1 and CDR2: SGHTA and FQGNSA. Trimming pared 5 bases from V and 1 base from J, leaving 14 bases between. This CDR3 is built from 15 residues. This CDR3 is CASSAQEGENTEAFF. The CDR3 DNA sequence: TGTGCCAGCAGCGCCCAAGAGGGGGAGAACACTGAAGCTTTCTTT.

The V gene is TRBV15, the J gene TRBJ1-4; D possibly corresponds to TRBD1 (5 bases). CDR1 is LNHNV and CDR2 is YYDKDF in the germline V gene (reference sequence). The V gene lost 1 base and the J gene lost 3 bases, with 9 bases spanning the gap. The CDR3 has 15 amino acids. The chain's CDR3 is CATSRVGHSNEKLFF. CDR3 sequence (DNA): TGTGCCACCAGCAGAGTCGGACATTCTAATGAAAAACTGTTTTTT.

The count of this clone is one. J is TRBJ1-2 and V is TRBV4-2; possibly TRBD1 for D (5 bases). V was pared by 1 base and J by 4 bases, with 19 bases between. CDR1 and CDR2 (germline): LGHNA, YNFKEQ. The CDR3 is 17 amino acids. CDR3: CASSQADRQGWSYGYTF. CDR3 coding DNA: TGTGCCAGCAGCCAAGCTGACCGGCAGGGCTGGAGCTATGGCTACACCTTC.

This rearrangement joins TRBV7-9 to TRBJ1-4, with D perhaps TRBD1 (5 bases). The V gene's germline CDR1 is SEHNR and CDR2 FQNEAQ (reference sequence). The CDR3 extends over 15 amino acids. V lost 1 base, J lost 8 bases, and 14 bases lay in between. This chain's CDR3 is CASSLEPRGHEKLFF. CDR3 DNA: TGTGCCAGCAGCTTAGAGCCAAGGGGCCACGAAAAACTGTTTTTT.

This clone was detected a few times. This chain uses TRBV21-1 with TRBJ2-7; the table calls TRBD1, which could not be checked here. TRBV21-1 is classified as a pseudogene. The CDR3 loop spans 14 amino acids. The CDR3 protein is CASISQGASYEQYF. The CDR3 coding sequence is TGTGCCAGCATTTCACAGGGGGCCAGCTACGAGCAGTACTTC.

The chain carries TRBV27 and TRBJ2-3; 11 bases agree with TRBD2. CDR1 and CDR2 (germline): MNHEY, SMNVEV (reference sequence). The V segment lost 4 bases and the J segment 7 bases; nucleotides outside the gene matches: 13. The CDR3 sequence is 17 residues long. The chain's CDR3 is CASSSTFSGGERYTQYF. For the CDR3, the DNA is TGTGCCAGCAGTTCCACATTTAGCGGGGGGGAGCGGTATACGCAGTATTTT.

This chain connects TRBV25-1 to TRBJ1-1; D not certain. The V end lost 2 bases, the J end lost 2 bases, and 9 bases lay between the germline ends. Germline values: CDR1 MGHDK, CDR2 SYGVNS. This CDR3 contains 14 residues. CDR3 DNA sequence: TGTGCCAGCAGTGAACCAGGTGGCAACACTGAAGCTTTCTTT. Protein: CASSEPGGNTEAFF.

The chain uses TRBV5-1 and TRBJ1-3, with 7 positions matching TRBD1. The junction had 2 bases not matched to a gene; V was cut back by 5 bases and J by 3 bases. There are 13 residues in the CDR3. Germline-derived CDR1 and CDR2 are SGHRS and YFSETQ. The CDR3 coding sequence is TGCGCCAGCAGTACAGGGGTTGGAAACACCATATATTTT. This translates into CASSTGVGNTIYF.

The chain recombines TRBV9 with TRBJ1-1; the D is unclear. Trimming removed 2 bases from V and 4 bases from J, with 15 bases in between. Germline CDR1 is SGDLS and CDR2 is YYNGEE. The CDR3 is made up of 15 amino acids. The CDR3 DNA follows: TGTGCCAGCAGCGTCGAAGGGTATAGCGGCACTGAAGCTTTCTTT. Its protein product is CASSVEGYSGTEAFF.

The chain has TRBV4-1 and TRBJ2-5; D call uncertain. The V gene's germline CDR1 is MGHRA and CDR2 YSYEKL. The CDR3 has 16 amino acids. Trimming took off 3 bases at V and 2 bases at J, with 16 bases between the two ends. CDR3 protein: CASSHAPKSTQETQYF. The CDR3, as DNA: TGCGCCAGCAGCCACGCGCCTAAAAGTACGCAAGAGACCCAGTACTTC.

This rearrangement joins TRBV6-5 to TRBJ1-1; 9 nucleotides agree with TRBD1. V lost 6 bases to trimming and J lost 6 bases; unmatched junction nucleotides: 11. The CDR3 runs to 15 residues. CDR1 and CDR2 from the germline V gene are MNHEY and SVGAGI. CDR3 coding DNA: TGTGCCAGCAGAGGCCCTAGGACAGGGGCGCCTGAAGCTTTCTTT. Protein: CASRGPRTGAPEAFF.

CDR3 DNA sequence: TGCGCCAGCACAAGGGACAGGGGAGGGATCTACGAGCAGTACTTC. This translates into CASTRDRGGIYEQYF. The chain couples TRBV5-1 to TRBJ2-7; 10 positions agree with TRBD1. This CDR3 contains 15 residues. Germline V gives CDR1 SGHRS, CDR2 YFSETQ. The V gene end was trimmed by 6 bases and the J gene end by 3 bases; junction bases not matched to a gene: 9.